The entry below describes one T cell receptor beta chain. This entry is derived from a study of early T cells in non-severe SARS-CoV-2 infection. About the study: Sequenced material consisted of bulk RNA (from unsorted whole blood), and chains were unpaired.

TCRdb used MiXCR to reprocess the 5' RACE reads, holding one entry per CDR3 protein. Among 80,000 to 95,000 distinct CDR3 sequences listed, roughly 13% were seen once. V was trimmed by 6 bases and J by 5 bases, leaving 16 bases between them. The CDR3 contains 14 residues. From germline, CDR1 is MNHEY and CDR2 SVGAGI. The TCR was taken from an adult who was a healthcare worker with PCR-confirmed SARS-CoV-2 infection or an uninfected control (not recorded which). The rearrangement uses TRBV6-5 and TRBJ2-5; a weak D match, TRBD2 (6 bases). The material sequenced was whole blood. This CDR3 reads CASRMGRSYETQYF. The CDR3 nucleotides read TGTGCCAGCAGAATGGGGAGGTCGTACGAGACCCAGTACTTC.